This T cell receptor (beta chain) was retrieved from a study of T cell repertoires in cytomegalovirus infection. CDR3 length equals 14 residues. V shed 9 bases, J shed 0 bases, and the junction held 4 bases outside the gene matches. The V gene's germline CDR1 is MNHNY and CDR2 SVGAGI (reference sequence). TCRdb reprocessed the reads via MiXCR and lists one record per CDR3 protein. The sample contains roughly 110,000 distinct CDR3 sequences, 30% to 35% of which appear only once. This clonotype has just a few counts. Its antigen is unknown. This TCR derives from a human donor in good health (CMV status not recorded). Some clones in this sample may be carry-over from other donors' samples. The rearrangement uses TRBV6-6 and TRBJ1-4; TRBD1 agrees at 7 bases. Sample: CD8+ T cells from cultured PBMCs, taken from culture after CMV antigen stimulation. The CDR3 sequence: CASGTAATNEKLFF. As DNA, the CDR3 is TGTGCCAGTGGGACAGCAGCAACTAATGAAAAACTGTTTTTT.